One sample yielded the 18 T cell receptor beta chains listed below, sequenced in a study of OX40 agonist ivuxolimab in advanced cancers. Here immunoSEQ multiplex PCR was the method, and the copy in TCRdb shows in-frame clones only, minus some. The sample holds tens of thousands of clones, about 90% seen once. Specimen: CD4+ or CD8+ T cells sorted from blood, collected in a trial of the OX40 agonist ivuxolimab. Receptors originate from an adult with an advanced solid tumor such as melanoma, head and neck, liver or kidney cancer.

J is TRBJ1-2 and V is TRBV7-2; no clear D gene. The CDR3 contains 12 residues. V shed 5 bases and J shed 8 bases, with 12 bases lying between them. Per the germline V gene, CDR1 is SGHTA and CDR2 is FQGNSA. The CDR3 DNA is TGTGCCAGCAGCATTTGGCCCGAAGGCTACACCTTC. Translating gives CASSIWPEGYTF.

V usage is TRBV28 and J usage is TRBJ2-1; the D gene is possibly TRBD2 (6 bases). CDR1 is MDHEN, CDR2 SYDVKM, per germline. Between the trimmed V and J ends, which lost 9 bases and 0 bases, there was a span of 9 bases. CDR3 size: 13 residues. The CDR3 sequence is CASSGTSYNEQFF. The CDR3 DNA reads as TGTGCCAGTAGCGGCACCTCCTACAATGAGCAGTTCTTC.

This chain links TRBV6-4 with TRBJ2-5, with 7 bases identical to TRBD2. Germline CDR1 MRHNA, CDR2 SNTAGT. The CDR3 covers 16 residues. V lost 2 bases and J lost 1; bases outside the gene matches: 7. The CDR3 region has the DNA TGTGCCAGCAGTGACGGTTATCGGGGGGTCCAAGAGACCCAGTACTTC. Its protein product is CASSDGYRGVQETQYF.

This clone was observed a single time. This rearrangement joins TRBV19 to TRBJ2-5, with 7 bases identical to TRBD2. From germline, CDR1 is LNHDA and CDR2 SQIVND (reference sequence). The CDR3 contains 14 residues. V dropped 6 bases and J dropped 4; count of bases not matched to a gene: 8. CDR3 DNA: TGTGCCAGTAGGACTAGCATTGAGGGAGAGACCCAGTACTTC. Translated, it gives CASRTSIEGETQYF.

The genes are TRBV9 and TRBJ2-3, with 13 bases matching TRBD2. The junction had 10 bases not matched to a gene; V was cut back by 4 bases and J by 5 bases. The CDR3 has 17 amino acids. Germline CDR1 SGDLS, CDR2 YYNGEE. CDR3 coding DNA: TGTGCCAGCAGCCTGACCGGACTAGCGGGGGTACAAGATACGCAGTATTTT. Protein: CASSLTGLAGVQDTQYF.

The chain is built from TRBV7-2 and TRBJ2-1; D tentatively reads TRBD1 or TRBD2 (5 bases each). CDR1 SGHTA and CDR2 FQGNSA come from the germline V gene. The CDR3 consists of 15 residues. V gave up 2 bases and J gave up 2 bases, with 10 bases separating them. CDR3 in amino acids: CASSLKVGAYNEQFF. The CDR3 bases are TGTGCCAGCAGCTTAAAGGTGGGGGCCTACAATGAGCAGTTCTTC.

The chain carries TRBV7-2 and TRBJ1-4; 7 positions agree with TRBD1. Unmatched junction bases numbered 8, after V lost 5 bases and J lost 2 bases. CDR1 SGHTA and CDR2 FQGNSA come from the germline V gene. The CDR3 sequence is 16 residues long. The CDR3 reads CASSRRRQGTNEKLFF. In DNA, the CDR3 is TGTGCCAGCAGCCGCCGTCGACAGGGCACTAATGAAAAACTGTTTTTT.

This clone was found once. The chain couples TRBV4-2 to TRBJ2-3; 9 bases agree with TRBD2. Trimming cost V 4 bases and J 3 bases; bases outside gene matches: 8. Germline CDR1 reads LGHNA; CDR2 reads YNFKEQ. The CDR3 runs to 16 residues. The CDR3 loop reads CASSRSSAGGTDTQYF. CDR3 nucleotide sequence: TGTGCCAGCAGCCGATCTAGCGCGGGGGGGACAGATACGCAGTATTTT.

This clone was observed once. J is TRBJ2-2 and V is TRBV4-2; 9 bases line up with TRBD1. The CDR3 spans 17 residues. V shed 0 bases, J shed 8 bases, and the junction held 10 bases outside the gene matches. CDR1 and CDR2 (germline): LGHNA, YNFKEQ. The chain's CDR3 is CASSQDPGTGTSGELFF. The CDR3 bases are TGTGCCAGCAGCCAAGATCCTGGGACAGGGACCTCTGGGGAGCTGTTTTTT.

A single count supports this clone. The rearrangement joins TRBV11-2 to TRBJ2-6, with 9 nucleotides matching TRBD1. CDR1 is SGHAT, CDR2 FQNNGV, per germline. V lost 5 bases, J lost 2 bases, and 13 bases stayed unmatched. The CDR3 has 19 amino acids. DNA of the CDR3: TGTGCCAGCAGCGCCACGTCGGGACAGGGTCCGGCTGGGGCCAACGTCCTGACTTTC. Its protein product is CASSATSGQGPAGANVLTF.

The CDR3 spells CASSLWLAGGTDTQYF. CDR3 in DNA: TGTGCCAGCAGCTTGTGGCTAGCGGGTGGCACAGATACGCAGTATTTT. The chain uses TRBV5-5 and TRBJ2-3; 8 bases fit TRBD2. V shed 1 base and J 1 base; nucleotides not matched to a gene: 5. The CDR3 extends over 16 amino acids. Looked up from germline, CDR1 is SGHKS and CDR2 is YYEKEE (reference sequence).

The chain uses TRBV25-1 and TRBJ2-1, with TRBD2 matching 10 bases. The CDR3 has 18 amino acids. CDR1 MGHDK and CDR2 SYGVNS come from the germline V gene. V was pared by 6 bases and J by 1 base, with 12 bases of the junction left unmatched. This CDR3 reads CASSPPERTSGSYNEQFF. Written as DNA, the CDR3 is TGTGCCAGCAGCCCTCCCGAACGGACTAGCGGTTCCTACAATGAGCAGTTCTTC.

The CDR3 DNA reads TGTGCCAGCTCACCACGGGGGGACCACAATGAGCAGTTCTTC. Translating gives CASSPRGDHNEQFF. The chain employs TRBV18 and TRBJ2-1, with D perhaps TRBD2 (6 bases). Per germline, CDR1 KGHSH and CDR2 LQKENI. Deletions cut 1 base from V and 5 bases from J, with 9 bases between. CDR3 size: 14 residues.

The V and J genes are TRBV5-1 and TRBJ1-3; TRBD1 might be the D (6 bases). Trimming left V 2 bases short and J 8 bases short, with 20 bases between. The germline gives CDR1 SGHRS, CDR2 YFSETQ. The length of the CDR3 is 16 residues. The CDR3, as DNA: TGCGCCAGCAGCTTACAGGGAAGCCCGCTCGCGGACACCATATATTTT. Its protein is CASSLQGSPLADTIYF. Based on the CDR3 plus reference TRBV5-1 and TRBJ1-3, the full variable domain is KAGVTQTPRYLIKTRGQQVTLSCSPISGHRSVSWYQQTPGQGLQFLFEYFSETQRNKGNFPGRFSGRQFSNSRSEMNVSTLELGDSALYLCASSLQGSPLADTIYFGEGSWLTVV.

This clone occurred a few times. The V and J genes are TRBV29-1 and TRBJ1-1; D is perhaps TRBD1 (5 bases). Trimming removed 1 base from V and 5 bases from J, with 5 bases in between. This CDR3 spans 11 amino acids. From germline, CDR1 is SQVTM and CDR2 ANQGSEA. As DNA, the CDR3 is TGCAGCGTTGAAGGACAGACTGAAGCTTTCTTT. Its translation is CSVEGQTEAFF.

This chain links TRBV18 with TRBJ2-5; D unclear. CDR1 is KGHSH, CDR2 LQKENI, per germline. This CDR3 is 18 amino acids long. Trimming removed 3 bases from V and 2 bases from J, with 22 bases in between. The CDR3 loop is CASSPPMLAGPRQETQYF. The CDR3 region has the DNA TGTGCCAGCTCACCCCCGATGTTGGCAGGTCCGCGACAAGAGACCCAGTACTTC. The whole variable domain, filled in from reference TRBV18 and TRBJ2-5, reads NAGVMQNPRHLVRRRGQEARLRCSPMKGHSHVYWYRQLPEEGLKFMVYLQKENIIDESGMPKERFSAEFPKEGPSILRIQQVVRGDSAAYFCASSPPMLAGPRQETQYFGPGTRLLVL.

This chain links TRBV2 with TRBJ1-2, with no clear D. CDR1 is SNHLY, CDR2 FYNNEI, per germline. The ends were cut back, 11 bases at V and 2 bases at J, with 21 bases in the middle. The CDR3 is 15 residues long. CDR3: CAWTQTFVTNYGYTF. CDR3 coding DNA: TGTGCCTGGACTCAGACCTTCGTAACGAACTATGGCTACACCTTC. Filled out from reference TRBV2 and TRBJ1-2, the complete variable domain reads EPEVTQTPSHQVTQMGQEVILRCVPISNHLYFYWYRQILGQKVEFLVSFYNNEISEKSEIFDDQFSVERPDGSNFTLKIRSTKLEDSAMYFCAWTQTFVTNYGYTFGSGTRLTVV.

This clone appeared once. CDR3 in amino acids: CASSIGQGQPSGANVLTF. DNA of the CDR3: TGTGCCAGTAGTATAGGTCAGGGACAGCCCTCTGGGGCCAACGTCCTGACTTTC. The chain recombines TRBV19 with TRBJ2-6, with 7 positions matching TRBD1. The J segment lost 0 bases and the V segment lost 1 base, leaving 6 bases of the junction unmatched. Germline values: CDR1 LNHDA, CDR2 SQIVND (reference sequence). The CDR3 length is 18 residues.